This T cell receptor beta chain was captured by sequencing in a study of blood T cell repertoires in COVID-19. Measured with immunoSEQ multiplex PCR; TCRdb has only the in-frame clones, and not every one. This table holds over 150,000 clones, 70% to 90% found once. The CDR3 length is 14 residues. In germline, CDR1 is SGHRS, CDR2 YFSETQ. V shed 4 bases, J shed 5 bases, and the junction held 3 bases outside the gene matches. The chain has TRBV5-1 and TRBJ1-4; 9 bases map to TRBD1. The TCR sequence derives from a woman aged 60-75 years with COVID-19, enrolled during active disease. Sequencing was carried out using peripheral blood. The CDR3 protein is CASSGGTGNEKLFF. In nucleotides, the CDR3 is TGCGCCAGCAGCGGAGGGACAGGGAATGAAAAACTGTTTTTT.